These 25 T cell receptor beta chains share one sample of origin, sequenced in a study of beta chain features in type 1 diabetes (dated by TCRdb to 2016 to 2019). Library preparation employed the immunoSEQ multiplex PCR assay. The entire amount of isolated RNA was reverse transcribed using the High Capacity cDNA Reverse Transcription Kit, so the sequenced TCRB transcripts were expressed ones. The table comes from immuneACCESS by way of TCRdb, which keeps in-frame sequences with V and J called. Part of the clones is missing from these tables; in studies checked, under half for an unresolved V gene and the rest for unknown reasons. Present in this sample are 400,000 to 600,000 clones, roughly 30% of which were seen just once. Around 0.065% of the sample lies in the top ten. The specimen sequenced was naive CD4+ T cells from blood. Taken with the paper, the label for cell subset or site translates to: true naive CD4+ T cells. These receptors originate from a man between 18 and 35 years old in good health.

The chain carries TRBV30 and TRBJ2-5; D possibly matches TRBD1 or TRBD2 (7 bases each). V lost 8 bases and J lost 7, with 20 bases in between. The CDR3 contains 13 residues. Germline lookup yields CDR1 GTSNPN and CDR2 SVGIG (reference sequence). The CDR3 loop is CAQSQGGYGTQYF. CDR3 coding DNA: TGTGCCCAGAGTCAGGGGGGGTACGGGACCCAGTACTTC.

This clone showed up just a few times. This chain links TRBV7-8 with TRBJ2-1, with a weak D call TRBD2 (5 bases). V was shortened by 0 bases and J by 5 bases, with 17 bases between the two germline ends. Germline CDR1 reads SGHVS; CDR2 reads FQNEAQ. The CDR3 is 17 residues long. The CDR3 DNA reads as TGTGCCAGCAGCTTAGCCCCAACCGCGACTACCCACAATGAGCAGTTCTTC. Translation gives CASSLAPTATTHNEQFF.

This clone has only a few counts. The gene calls are TRBV7-2 and TRBJ2-5; TRBD2 is a possible D gene (6 bases). Germline CDR1 and CDR2: SGHTA and FQGNSA. Trimming removed 3 bases at V and 5 bases at J, with 13 bases between. The CDR3 has 14 amino acids. The DNA of the CDR3 is TGTGCCAGCAGCTTGGGACTCGTGCGGGAGACCCAGTACTTC. Its translation is CASSLGLVRETQYF.

The genes are TRBV7-2 and TRBJ2-6; D uncertain. CDR3 length equals 16 residues. V lost 3 bases and J 2 bases, leaving 11 bases between the germline ends. Germline values: CDR1 SGHTA, CDR2 FQGNSA. The CDR3 nucleotides are TGTGCCAGCAGCTTCCGTATATCAACTGGGGCCAACGTCCTGACTTTC. Residues: CASSFRISTGANVLTF.

This sequence joins TRBV25-1 and TRBJ2-3, with 11 positions matching TRBD1. After removal of 4 bases from V and 4 bases from J, the junction contained 7 bases not matched to a gene. Per germline, CDR1 MGHDK and CDR2 SYGVNS. The CDR3 covers 16 residues. This chain's CDR3 is CASSARTGGVADTQYF. The CDR3 DNA reads TGTGCCAGCAGTGCTAGGACAGGGGGCGTAGCAGATACGCAGTATTTT.

The chain couples TRBV27 to TRBJ2-1; weak D call: TRBD2 (6 bases). Trimming took off 5 bases at V and 3 bases at J, with 11 bases between the two ends. The CDR3 extends over 14 amino acids. CDR1 and CDR2 from the germline V gene are MNHEY and SMNVEV (reference sequence). DNA of the CDR3: TGTGCCAGCAGTCCCTGGGACTTCTACAATGAGCAGTTCTTC. Protein: CASSPWDFYNEQFF.

This clone was counted a few times. CDR3 loop: CASSPRDNQETQYF. The DNA of the CDR3 is TGCGCCAGCAGCCCCCGGGACAACCAAGAGACCCAGTACTTC. The V call is TRBV5-1, the J call TRBJ2-5, with D maybe TRBD1 (6 bases). The CDR3 spans 14 residues. With 4 bases removed from V and 0 bases from J, the gap between germline ends came to 10 bases. In germline, CDR1 is SGHRS, CDR2 YFSETQ.

The chain joins TRBV7-2 to TRBJ2-1; 9 bases are shared with TRBD2. CDR3 length: 14 amino acids. CDR1 SGHTA and CDR2 FQGNSA come from the germline V gene. V lost 4 bases to trimming and J lost 9 bases; unmatched junction nucleotides: 7. The CDR3 here is CASSSGLASTEQFF. In DNA form, the CDR3 reads TGTGCCAGCAGCTCGGGACTAGCTTCCACTGAGCAGTTCTTC.

This clone showed up just a few times. The chain carries TRBV30 and TRBJ1-2; 10 nucleotides agree with TRBD1. The CDR3 is made up of 14 amino acids. V lost 3 bases, J lost 6 bases, and 7 bases stayed unmatched. The germline CDR1 and CDR2 sequences are GTSNPN and SVGIG (reference sequence). The CDR3 is CAWRDRGRFDGYTF. CDR3 sequence (DNA): TGTGCCTGGAGAGACAGGGGGCGATTCGATGGCTACACCTTC.

This rearrangement joins TRBV15 to TRBJ1-5; D perhaps matches TRBD1 (5 bases). The CDR3 is 18 amino acids. The V gene lost 0 bases and the J gene lost 3 bases, with 18 bases spanning the gap. The V gene's germline CDR1 is LNHNV and CDR2 YYDKDF (reference sequence). The DNA for the CDR3 is TGTGCCACCAGCAGAGATGAGGGCGGGGCAGTCCACAATCAGCCCCAGCATTTT. Protein product: CATSRDEGGAVHNQPQHF.

The V and J genes are TRBV9 and TRBJ2-1, with 11 bases identical to TRBD2. The CDR3 is 16 residues long. The ends lost 3 bases at V and 4 bases at J; junction bases unmatched: 6. Germline CDR1 and CDR2: SGDLS and YYNGEE. The CDR3: CASSDLAGGRYNEQFF. DNA of the CDR3: TGTGCCAGCAGCGACTTAGCGGGAGGGCGGTACAATGAGCAGTTCTTC.

The rearrangement joins TRBV10-3 to TRBJ2-5; the D is unclear. The CDR3 sequence is 12 residues long. V lost 8 bases, J lost 5 bases, and 12 bases lay in between. The germline gives CDR1 ENHRY, CDR2 SYGVKD. The CDR3 DNA is TGTGCCATCGCCCCAATCGGGGAGACCCAGTACTTC. Translating it yields CAIAPIGETQYF.

This chain uses TRBV9 with TRBJ2-3; D is undetermined. This CDR3 is 11 amino acids long. CDR1 and CDR2 from the germline V gene are SGDLS and YYNGEE. With 5 bases removed from V and 6 bases from J, the gap between germline ends came to 7 bases. CDR3 sequence reads: CASSTRDTQYF. The CDR3 DNA reads as TGTGCCAGCAGTACTCGGGATACGCAGTATTTT.

The CDR3 is CASSPRGTLTGELFF. CDR3 bases: TGTGCCAGCAGCCCCCGCGGGACACTAACCGGGGAGCTGTTTTTT. The chain carries TRBV9 and TRBJ2-2; the D call may be TRBD1 or TRBD2 (6 bases each). V lost 4 bases, J lost 5 bases, and 15 bases lay in between. The CDR3 contains 15 residues. Germline CDR1 reads SGDLS; CDR2 reads YYNGEE. Full variable domain (rest looked up from reference TRBV9 and TRBJ2-2): DSGVTQTPKHLITATGQRVTLRCSPRSGDLSVYWYQQSLDQGLQFLIQYYNGEERAKGNILERFSAQQFPDLHSELNLSSLELGDSALYFCASSPRGTLTGELFFGEGSRLTVL.

The CDR3 spells CAWSARNQPQSEQYF. The CDR3 bases are TGTGCCTGGAGTGCCCGGAACCAGCCCCAATCCGAGCAGTACTTC. The chain recombines TRBV30 with TRBJ2-7, with D unclear. The CDR3 has 15 residues. V gave up 1 base and J gave up 6 bases, with 19 bases separating them. Per the germline V gene, CDR1 is GTSNPN and CDR2 is SVGIG (reference sequence).

This clone has only a few counts. V usage is TRBV4-1 and J usage is TRBJ2-3; 10 bases agree with TRBD1. With 4 bases clipped from V and 2 bases from J, the junction kept 6 bases outside the gene matches. CDR3 length: 16 residues. Germline V gene sequence: CDR1 MGHRA, CDR2 YSYEKL. CDR3 nucleotides: TGCGCCAGCAGCCGCGGACAGGGGGGGTACACAGATACGCAGTATTTT. Its translation: CASSRGQGGYTDTQYF.

This chain uses TRBV29-1 with TRBJ2-5; 15 bases agree with TRBD2. CDR3 length equals 14 residues. Per germline, CDR1 SQVTM and CDR2 ANQGSEA. The DNA of the CDR3 is TGCAGTGGACTTGGACTAGCGGGAGGGGAGACCCAGTACTTC. This gives the protein CSGLGLAGGETQYF.

The V call is TRBV9, the J call TRBJ2-1; D might be TRBD2 (5 bases). The V end was cut by 0 bases, the J end by 13 bases, with 17 bases between. CDR1 is SGDLS and CDR2 is YYNGEE in the germline V gene. The CDR3 length is 14 residues. CDR3 DNA: TGTGCCAGCAGCGTAGGGGAGAGGACCTCGATTCAGTTCTTC. This encodes CASSVGERTSIQFF.

The rearrangement links TRBV5-1 to TRBJ2-1; the D is unclear. V dropped 1 base and J dropped 6 bases, with 11 bases sitting between them. The CDR3 extends over 14 amino acids. Per the germline V gene, CDR1 is SGHRS and CDR2 is YFSETQ. CDR3 sequence: CASSLFGGRNEQFF. CDR3 nucleotide sequence: TGCGCCAGCAGCTTGTTCGGCGGTCGCAATGAGCAGTTCTTC.

This clone was observed a handful of times. The same CDR3 also results from other DNA sequences found in this sample. The rearrangement links TRBV29-1 to TRBJ2-7; 11 bases map to TRBD1. CDR3 length equals 12 residues. V was pared by 6 bases and J by 3 bases, with 1 base of the junction left unmatched. Looked up from germline, CDR1 is SQVTM and CDR2 is ANQGSEA. CDR3 nucleotide sequence: TGCAGCGTGGGGACAGGGGGCTACGAGCAGTACTTC. Its translation is CSVGTGGYEQYF.

V and J are TRBV5-4 and TRBJ1-2; D unclear. The CDR3 has 15 amino acids. Germline V gene data show CDR1 as SGHNT and CDR2 as YYREEE (reference sequence). V gave up 10 bases and J gave up 7 bases, with 26 bases separating them. The CDR3 DNA reads TGTGCCGAACGAGCCTTCGGAGTAGACGGTCTTGGCTACACCTTC. It codes for CAERAFGVDGLGYTF.

The chain employs TRBV11-2 and TRBJ1-2; 8 bases are shared with TRBD1. The CDR3 length is 14 residues. The junction had 6 bases not matched to a gene; V was cut back by 3 bases and J by 6 bases. Per the germline V gene, CDR1 is SGHAT and CDR2 is FQNNGV. CDR3 nucleotides: TGTGCCAGCAGCTTCCCCGGGACAGGTGATGGCTACACCTTC. Translating gives CASSFPGTGDGYTF.

The gene calls are TRBV10-3 and TRBJ2-7, with 10 bases identical to TRBD1. The CDR3 is 14 residues long. The V and J ends lost 10 bases and 4 bases, in that order; junction bases with no gene match: 10. Germline V lookup: CDR1 ENHRY, CDR2 SYGVKD. As DNA, the CDR3 is TGTGCCACCCTGAGGGGACAGGGGTCATACGAGCAGTACTTC. Its translation: CATLRGQGSYEQYF.

The chain links TRBV25-1 to TRBJ2-5; TRBD2 aligns across 9 bases. The CDR3 sequence is 15 residues long. V shed 5 bases, J shed 2 bases, and the junction held 6 bases outside the gene matches. Germline V gives CDR1 MGHDK, CDR2 SYGVNS. Here the CDR3 reads CASSRASGTQETQYF. As DNA, the CDR3 is TGTGCCAGCAGTCGTGCTAGCGGGACTCAAGAGACCCAGTACTTC.

The V and J genes are TRBV5-1 and TRBJ2-2, with D possibly being TRBD1 (6 bases). Between the trimmed V and J ends, which lost 1 base and 6 bases, there was a span of 10 bases. This CDR3 is built from 14 residues. CDR1 and CDR2 (germline): SGHRS, YFSETQ. The CDR3 DNA sequence: TGCGCCAGCAGCTTGCCGGCAGGGGCCGGGGAGCTGTTTTTT. It yields the protein CASSLPAGAGELFF.